The next 28 T cell receptor beta chains were all read from a single sample in a study of identical twins (dated by TCRdb to the mid-2010s). The library was made by 5' RACE. TCRdb shows the sequencer as Illumina HiSeq 2000. TCRdb cleaned the public reads at Q25 with fastp, built clones with MiXCR and kept in-frame beta chains. Each CDR3 protein appears once, grouped with its most common genes and DNA. Within this sample are around 530,000 distinct CDR3 sequences, with 15% of them counted one time only. 0.35% to 0.45% of the sample rests with the top ten. These records were also assigned to another study, of yellow fever vaccine responses in identical twins.

The specimen sequenced was CD4+ T cells sorted from blood. The receptors shown here come from a woman younger than 35 in good health.

The V call is TRBV7-2, the J call TRBJ1-3; D is unclear. The CDR3 has 16 residues. Germline lookup yields CDR1 SGHTA and CDR2 FQGNSA. V lost 1 base, J lost 2 bases, and 12 bases lay in between. This CDR3 reads CASSLVGRSAGNTIYF. The CDR3 DNA is TGTGCCAGCAGCTTAGTGGGCAGATCGGCTGGAAACACCATATATTTT.

This clonotype was observed many times. The gene calls are TRBV10-3 and TRBJ2-5; possible D gene TRBD2, 6 bases. V lost 10 bases and J lost 5, with 17 bases in between. This CDR3 spans 13 amino acids. Per germline, CDR1 ENHRY and CDR2 SYGVKD. In DNA form, the CDR3 reads TGTGCCACCAGAGGAGTTGGAGGGGAGACCCAGTACTTC. It is translated as CATRGVGGETQYF.

V is TRBV5-1 and J is TRBJ2-3; 14 positions match TRBD2. With V trimmed by 3 bases and J by 2 bases, 8 bases remained unmatched. This CDR3 has 18 amino acids. From germline, CDR1 is SGHRS and CDR2 YFSETQ. The CDR3, as DNA: TGCGCCAGCAGCTGGGGACTAGCGGGAGAAATACTCACAGATACGCAGTATTTT. Translated: CASSWGLAGEILTDTQYF.

This chain connects TRBV4-1 to TRBJ1-5, with a tentative D call TRBD1 (5 bases). V lost 5 bases and J lost 4, with 12 bases in between. CDR1 and CDR2 (germline): MGHRA, YSYEKL. The CDR3 extends over 14 amino acids. CDR3 residues: CASSARGLNQPQHF. The CDR3, as DNA: TGCGCCAGCAGCGCGAGGGGTTTGAATCAGCCCCAGCATTTT.

The CDR3 nucleotides are TGTGCCAGCAGTTTGAAGGGGTCTAACTATGGCTACACCTTC. It codes for CASSLKGSNYGYTF. The V gene is TRBV28, the J gene TRBJ1-2, with a possible D match to TRBD1 (5 bases). Trimming cost V 3 bases and J 0 bases, with 8 bases left between them. This CDR3 is built from 14 residues. CDR1 is MDHEN and CDR2 is SYDVKM in the germline V gene.

This chain connects TRBV29-1 to TRBJ2-1; 7 bases agree with TRBD2. CDR3 length: 15 residues. Germline trimming cut 5 bases from V and 5 bases from J; bases unmatched to any gene: 12. In germline, CDR1 is SQVTM, CDR2 ANQGSEA. CDR3 DNA: TGCAGCGTTCGACCGGTTAGCGGGCCTCACAATGAGCAGTTCTTC. Amino acids: CSVRPVSGPHNEQFF.

In this sample, this clonotype turned up many times. The J gene is TRBJ1-6, the V gene TRBV10-3; 7 positions match TRBD1. V shed 0 bases and J 7 bases; nucleotides not matched to a gene: 6. This CDR3 has 16 amino acids. Germline V gene data show CDR1 as ENHRY and CDR2 as SYGVKD. For the CDR3, the DNA is TGTGCCATCAGTGAGTCTTCACAGGGGAGGAATTCACCCCTCCACTTT. Amino acid sequence: CAISESSQGRNSPLHF.

This clonotype was counted at least ten times. The V call is TRBV5-1, the J call TRBJ2-1, with 8 bases that match TRBD2. The CDR3 loop spans 18 amino acids. Per the germline V gene, CDR1 is SGHRS and CDR2 is YFSETQ. V was pared by 5 bases and J by 0 bases, with 13 bases of the junction left unmatched. DNA for the CDR3: TGCGCCAGCAGTCGCGGCGCCTCGGGACTAGGCTCCTACAATGAGCAGTTCTTC. It specifies CASSRGASGLGSYNEQFF.

This clonotype was recorded a few times. The chain has TRBV28 and TRBJ1-1; D is unresolved. CDR1 is MDHEN, CDR2 SYDVKM, per germline. Trimming shortened V by 4 bases and J by 1 base, and 13 bases separated the two germline ends. The CDR3 spans 15 residues. CDR3 nucleotide sequence: TGTGCCAGCAGTTCACTCTCCCCAGGGAACACTGAAGCTTTCTTT. Translating gives CASSSLSPGNTEAFF.

This sequence joins TRBV20-1 and TRBJ2-2; D possibly corresponds to TRBD2 (5 bases). Trimming stripped 5 bases from V and 4 bases from J, with 26 bases between. The V gene's germline CDR1 is DFQATT and CDR2 SNEGSKA (reference sequence). There are 18 residues in the CDR3. CDR3 nucleotide sequence: TGCAGTGCTCCTTCCACGGGTCCCGGGAAAAAGAGCACCGGGGAGCTGTTTTTT. It is translated as CSAPSTGPGKKSTGELFF.

This chain uses TRBV5-1 with TRBJ2-7; 7 positions match TRBD1. The CDR3 extends over 18 amino acids. The germline CDR1 and CDR2 sequences are SGHRS and YFSETQ. With V trimmed by 3 bases and J by 1 base, 16 bases remained unmatched. CDR3: CASSSPRFGAGGSYEQYF. The CDR3 bases are TGCGCCAGCAGCTCACCGCGTTTTGGGGCAGGGGGTTCCTACGAGCAGTACTTC.

This clonotype was detected a few times. The chain uses TRBV12-3 or TRBV12-4 and TRBJ2-1; 7 bases fit TRBD2. This CDR3 spans 16 amino acids. The ends lost 3 bases at V and 4 bases at J; junction bases unmatched: 9. The CDR3 region is CASSFPGTTQYNEQFF. In DNA form, the CDR3 reads TGTGCCAGCAGTTTTCCCGGGACTACCCAATACAATGAGCAGTTCTTC.

This clonotype was seen more than once but under ten times. The chain couples TRBV6-5 to TRBJ1-1, with 7 nucleotides matching TRBD1. V lost 4 bases and J lost 5; bases outside the gene matches: 7. The CDR3 totals 14 residues. Germline V CDR1 and CDR2: MNHEY, SVGAGI. As DNA, the CDR3 is TGTGCCAGCAGTTCTTACAGGGGAAGTACTGAAGCTTTCTTT. This sequence encodes CASSSYRGSTEAFF.

This chain connects TRBV11-2 to TRBJ2-1, with 11 bases matching TRBD2. The CDR3 is made up of 16 amino acids. Losses at the gene ends were 6 bases for V and 0 bases for J; bases not matched to a gene: 4. The germline gives CDR1 SGHAT, CDR2 FQNNGV. Here the CDR3 reads CASSLSGGASYNEQFF. DNA of the CDR3: TGTGCCAGCAGTCTTAGCGGGGGGGCCTCCTACAATGAGCAGTTCTTC.

This clonotype was recorded at least ten times. The rearrangement links TRBV7-6 to TRBJ1-1; a weak D match, TRBD1 (6 bases). This CDR3 spans 13 amino acids. Germline V gives CDR1 SGHVS, CDR2 FNYEAQ. V gave up 4 bases and J gave up 4 bases, with 10 bases separating them. The CDR3 sequence: CASSSGVVTEAFF. The CDR3 coding sequence is TGTGCCAGCAGCTCAGGGGTTGTCACTGAAGCTTTCTTT.

This clonotype showed up many times. The chain uses TRBV5-1 and TRBJ1-1, with 7 bases that match TRBD1. The germline gives CDR1 SGHRS, CDR2 YFSETQ. The junction had 1 base not matched to a gene; V was cut back by 2 bases and J by 6 bases. The CDR3 covers 12 residues. The CDR3 bases are TGCGCCAGCAGCTTAGGACAGGCTGAAGCTTTCTTT. Protein product: CASSLGQAEAFF.

CDR3 nucleotide sequence: TGTGCCAGCAGATCCCCCTCCCGGGGGGCCACGGATACGCAGTATTTT. Translation: CASRSPSRGATDTQYF. The chain combines TRBV6-1 with TRBJ2-3, with D possibly matching TRBD2 (7 bases). Germline V CDR1 and CDR2: MNHNS, SASEGT. The CDR3 runs to 16 residues. The germline V and J ends were trimmed by 6 bases and 6 bases, with 22 bases remaining between them.

The V and J genes are TRBV5-1 and TRBJ2-3; D possibly uses TRBD1 or TRBD2 (5 bases each). Deletions cut 3 bases from V and 5 bases from J, with 10 bases between. Germline values: CDR1 SGHRS, CDR2 YFSETQ. The CDR3 totals 13 residues. The CDR3 region has the DNA TGCGCCAGCAGCTCCCGGGACGGAGATACGCAGTATTTT. It codes for CASSSRDGDTQYF.

There are many counts of this clonotype. The rearrangement links TRBV6-5 to TRBJ1-5; D possibly corresponds to TRBD1 (6 bases). Germline V gene sequence: CDR1 MNHEY, CDR2 SVGAGI. This CDR3 has 14 residues. Deletions cut 4 bases from V and 5 bases from J, with 12 bases between. The CDR3 region has the DNA TGTGCCAGCAGTTTGACAGGTGGGGATCAGCCCCAGCATTTT. Protein: CASSLTGGDQPQHF.

This clonotype was detected a few times. J is TRBJ2-5 and V is TRBV11-2; no reliable D call. Trimming removed 5 bases at V and 5 bases at J, with 9 bases between. Germline V gives CDR1 SGHAT, CDR2 FQNNGV. This CDR3 has 12 amino acids. The CDR3 region has the DNA TGTGCCAGCAGCCCTCAAAAGGAGACCCAGTACTTC. Its protein is CASSPQKETQYF.

Many counts were recorded for this clonotype. The J gene is TRBJ2-2, the V gene TRBV27; 10 bases match TRBD1. Losses at the gene ends were 6 bases for V and 5 bases for J; bases not matched to a gene: 6. CDR1 MNHEY and CDR2 SMNVEV come from the germline V gene (reference sequence). CDR3 length equals 15 residues. The CDR3 region has the DNA TGTGCCAGCAGCCGGACAGGGGGTGGGACCGGGGAGCTGTTTTTT. Translating it yields CASSRTGGGTGELFF.

The chain combines TRBV11-1 with TRBJ2-1, with 8 bases matching TRBD2. This CDR3 contains 18 residues. Germline CDR1 reads SGHAT; CDR2 reads FQDESV (reference sequence). After removal of 0 bases from V and 9 bases from J, the junction contained 16 bases not matched to a gene. The CDR3: CASSLARSSGGERVEQFF. DNA of the CDR3: TGTGCCAGCAGCTTAGCACGATCGTCGGGGGGGGAAAGGGTTGAGCAGTTCTTC.

This clonotype was detected ten times or more. The V and J genes are TRBV3-1 and TRBJ1-1; D not resolved. This CDR3 comprises 11 residues. Trimming stripped 2 bases from V and 8 bases from J, with 6 bases between. Germline CDR1 LGHDT, CDR2 YNNKEL (reference sequence). The CDR3 DNA is TGTGCCAGCAGCCAACTCGACGAAGCTTTCTTT. This gives the protein CASSQLDEAFF.

The table lists this clonotype with a few counts. The chain is built from TRBV3-1 and TRBJ2-7; the D gene is possibly TRBD1 (6 bases). Trimming removed 7 bases at V and 6 bases at J, with 16 bases between. Germline assignment: CDR1 LGHDT and CDR2 YNNKEL (reference sequence). This CDR3 is 13 amino acids long. The CDR3 spells CASNTLGAGEQYF. The CDR3 DNA follows: TGTGCCAGCAACACCTTGGGGGCGGGCGAGCAGTACTTC.

This clonotype was picked up a small number of times. A read error may account for a junction end that differs from germline. The rearrangement links TRBV3-1 to TRBJ2-1, with 9 bases lining up with TRBD2. Germline CDR1 reads LGHDT; CDR2 reads YNNKEL (reference sequence). This CDR3 has 16 amino acids. CDR3: CASSQVAGAPLGEQFF. The DNA for the CDR3 is TGTGCCAGCAGCCAAGTAGCGGGAGCCCCCCTCGGAGAGCAGTTCTTT.

A few counts support this clonotype. The chain couples TRBV7-9 to TRBJ2-1, with TRBD1 as a possible D gene (6 bases). Germline values: CDR1 SEHNR, CDR2 FQNEAQ (reference sequence). The CDR3 covers 14 residues. Trimming took 3 bases from V and 6 from J, leaving 12 bases between them. CDR3 in DNA: TGTGCCAGCAGCTTCAGCGGACAGAGCAATGAGCAGTTCTTC. Its protein is CASSFSGQSNEQFF.

The chain carries TRBV28 and TRBJ2-3; tentatively, D is TRBD2 (6 bases). Germline-derived CDR1 and CDR2 are MDHEN and SYDVKM. The ends were cut back, 3 bases at V and 5 bases at J, with 15 bases in the middle. This CDR3 is built from 15 residues. CDR3 residues: CASSFTGRGRDTQYF. DNA of the CDR3: TGTGCCAGCAGTTTCACCGGGAGAGGTCGAGATACGCAGTATTTT.

The chain recombines TRBV2 with TRBJ2-5; 8 bases line up with TRBD2. V dropped 2 bases and J dropped 5; count of bases not matched to a gene: 4. The CDR3 loop spans 14 amino acids. Per germline, CDR1 SNHLY and CDR2 FYNNEI. CDR3 nucleotide sequence: TGTGCCAGCAGTGAACAAGCGGGAGCCGAGACCCAGTACTTC. This codes for CASSEQAGAETQYF.